Presented here are 29 T cell receptor beta chains from one specimen sequenced in a study of early T cells in non-severe SARS-CoV-2 infection. TCRdb called the 5' RACE reads again in MiXCR, with one record for every CDR3 protein. Found here are some 87,000 distinct CDR3 sequences, about 13% of them singletons; the top ten hold approximately 1.5%. The sample was whole blood. These receptors all come from an adult who was a healthcare worker with PCR-confirmed SARS-CoV-2 infection or an uninfected control (not recorded which).

This clonotype was counted between two and nine times. The chain joins TRBV5-1 to TRBJ1-1, with a tentative D call TRBD1 (6 bases). Deletions cut 9 bases from V and 0 bases from J, with 15 bases between. CDR1 is SGHRS, CDR2 YFSETQ, per germline. CDR3 length equals 14 residues. CDR3 sequence: CAIYTGPMNTEAFF. Here the CDR3 DNA reads TGCGCCATTTATACAGGGCCGATGAACACTGAAGCTTTCTTT.

V usage is TRBV6-5 and J usage is TRBJ1-3, with 9 bases that match TRBD1. This CDR3 has 18 residues. Germline CDR1 reads MNHEY; CDR2 reads SVGAGI. V lost 6 bases, J lost 2 bases, and 14 bases stayed unmatched. CDR3 bases: TGTGCCAGCAGGGTTACGGCTCTTAACAGGGGGCCTGGAAACACCATATATTTT. It codes for CASRVTALNRGPGNTIYF.

This clonotype was detected many times. This chain connects TRBV3-1 to TRBJ1-1, with D hard to call. Trimming left V 1 base short and J 6 bases short, with 12 bases between. The V gene's germline CDR1 is LGHDT and CDR2 YNNKEL (reference sequence). The CDR3 runs 14 residues. Here the CDR3 reads CASSQAVGRAEAFF. The CDR3 DNA follows: TGTGCCAGCAGCCAAGCCGTCGGGAGGGCTGAAGCTTTCTTT.

CDR3 bases: TGTGCCAGCAGCTTAGGAGGGACATTGAACACTGAAGCTTTCTTT. Amino acids: CASSLGGTLNTEAFF. The chain uses TRBV7-2 and TRBJ1-1; D may be TRBD1 (6 bases). Trimming removed 1 base from V and 0 bases from J, with 9 bases in between. The CDR3 is 15 residues long. Germline lookup yields CDR1 SGHTA and CDR2 FQGNSA.

At least ten counts were recorded for this clonotype. This rearrangement joins TRBV5-4 to TRBJ1-1; tentatively, D is TRBD1 (5 bases). Germline V gene sequence: CDR1 SGHNT, CDR2 YYREEE (reference sequence). Trimming left V 2 bases short and J 3 bases short, with 17 bases between. The CDR3 has 16 amino acids. CDR3 region: CASSFGVGVGDTEAFF. The CDR3 bases are TGTGCCAGCAGCTTTGGGGTTGGGGTAGGGGACACTGAAGCTTTCTTT.

This clonotype was counted many times. The CDR3 sequence: CASSPALGRGGQDTQYF. The CDR3 DNA reads as TGTGCCAGCAGCCCCGCATTGGGGCGGGGGGGCCAAGATACGCAGTATTTT. This chain joins TRBV11-2 and TRBJ2-3; 9 bases are shared with TRBD2. After removal of 5 bases from V and 5 bases from J, the junction contained 14 bases not matched to a gene. The CDR3 is 17 residues long. The germline gives CDR1 SGHAT, CDR2 FQNNGV.

This clonotype was seen repeatedly, ten times or more. This chain uses TRBV29-1 with TRBJ2-5; D not certain. Germline loops: CDR1 SQVTM, CDR2 ANQGSEA. The V end lost 8 bases, the J end lost 0 bases, and 13 bases lay between the germline ends. CDR3 length: 13 residues. The CDR3 nucleotides read TGCAGCCTGACATCCCCGTACCAAGAGACCCAGTACTTC. This codes for CSLTSPYQETQYF. Combining the CDR3 with reference TRBV29-1 and TRBJ2-5 gives the whole variable domain SAVISQKPSRDICQRGTSLTIQCQVDSQVTMMFWYRQQPGQSLTLIATANQGSEATYESGFVIDKFPISRPNLTFSTLTVSNMSPEDSSIYLCSLTSPYQETQYFGPGTRLLVL.

The rearrangement joins TRBV6-1 to TRBJ2-1; 10 bases are a match to TRBD2. The V gene end was trimmed by 6 bases and the J gene end by 4 bases; junction bases not matched to a gene: 9. The germline CDR1 and CDR2 sequences are MNHNS and SASEGT. The length of the CDR3 is 16 residues. The CDR3 nucleotides read TGTGCCAGCAGCTCCCTTAGCGGGGGGTTATACAATGAGCAGTTCTTC. It encodes CASSSLSGGLYNEQFF.

This chain connects TRBV6-6 to TRBJ2-7, with D perhaps TRBD1 or TRBD2 (6 bases each). V lost 2 bases and J lost 6, with 11 bases in between. Germline loops: CDR1 MNHNY, CDR2 SVGAGI (reference sequence). The CDR3 runs to 13 residues. CDR3 in amino acids: CASSYGGPGEQYF. The CDR3 DNA sequence: TGTGCCAGCAGTTACGGGGGGCCCGGCGAGCAGTACTTC.

This clonotype has ten or more counts. The genes are TRBV24-1 and TRBJ2-3; TRBD2 matches 11 bases. Germline CDR1 reads KGHDR; CDR2 reads SFDVKD. V lost 4 bases to trimming and J lost 11 bases; unmatched junction nucleotides: 10. The CDR3 consists of 15 residues. The CDR3, as DNA: TGTGCCACCAGTGACCCTCGGGCTAGCGGGGGGTGGCAGTATTTT. It yields the protein CATSDPRASGGWQYF.

This clonotype was detected a few times. The chain recombines TRBV5-1 with TRBJ1-6, with a tentative D call TRBD1 (5 bases). The germline CDR1 and CDR2 sequences are SGHRS and YFSETQ. The CDR3 consists of 14 residues. V lost 0 bases to trimming and J lost 7 bases, with 8 bases between them. CDR3 region: CASSLAGGNSPLHF. CDR3 DNA sequence: TGCGCCAGCAGCTTGGCCGGGGGGAATTCACCCCTCCACTTT.

This clonotype was found a few times. This chain uses TRBV3-1 with TRBJ2-7; TRBD1 might be the D (5 bases). Trimming removed 3 bases from V and 2 bases from J, with 8 bases in between. The CDR3 covers 13 residues. CDR1 LGHDT and CDR2 YNNKEL come from the germline V gene (reference sequence). The DNA for the CDR3 is TGTGCCAGCAGCCAGACAGAAGCCTACGAGCAGTACTTC. Protein: CASSQTEAYEQYF.

The rearrangement links TRBV10-3 to TRBJ1-1; 8 nucleotides agree with TRBD1. Per the germline V gene, CDR1 is ENHRY and CDR2 is SYGVKD. This CDR3 spans 15 amino acids. The V segment lost 2 bases and the J segment 1 base; nucleotides outside the gene matches: 3. The CDR3 DNA reads TGTGCCATCAGTGAGGGAGGACAGGGGAACACTGAAGCTTTCTTT. This sequence encodes CAISEGGQGNTEAFF.

Ten or more counts support this clonotype. This chain joins TRBV5-1 and TRBJ2-3; D may be TRBD1 (6 bases). Germline V lookup: CDR1 SGHRS, CDR2 YFSETQ. The CDR3 is 16 residues long. The V and J ends lost 4 bases and 2 bases respectively, with 17 bases between them. The CDR3 sequence is CASSGGKGEHTDTQYF. CDR3 DNA: TGCGCCAGCAGCGGGGGCAAGGGGGAACACACAGATACGCAGTATTTT.

This clonotype was picked up a small number of times. The chain carries TRBV7-8 and TRBJ2-3; D not certain. V was shortened by 1 base and J by 4 bases, with 3 bases between the two germline ends. This CDR3 region has 12 residues. The germline V gene has CDR1 SGHVS and CDR2 FQNEAQ. CDR3 amino acids: CASSLEADTQYF. In DNA form, the CDR3 reads TGTGCCAGCAGCTTAGAGGCAGATACGCAGTATTTT.

In this sample, this clonotype turned up many times. V and J are TRBV5-6 and TRBJ2-3; maybe TRBD2 (7 bases). The length of the CDR3 is 16 residues. The ends were cut back, 0 bases at V and 5 bases at J, with 16 bases in the middle. CDR1 and CDR2 (germline): SGHDT, YYEEEE. In DNA form, the CDR3 reads TGTGCCAGCAGCTTGGGCGGGGGCCCTCAAAGAGATACGCAGTATTTT. Its protein product is CASSLGGGPQRDTQYF.

The rearrangement joins TRBV6-5 to TRBJ1-2; 7 bases line up with TRBD1. Unmatched junction bases numbered 8, after V lost 0 bases and J lost 7 bases. This CDR3 spans 15 amino acids. Germline CDR1 is MNHEY and CDR2 is SVGAGI. CDR3 residues: CASSYSSDRVRGYTF. The CDR3 DNA sequence: TGTGCCAGCAGTTACTCCAGTGACAGGGTTCGTGGCTACACCTTC.

This clonotype was observed at least ten times. This chain connects TRBV20-1 to TRBJ1-5; TRBD1 aligns across 8 bases. The CDR3 extends over 13 amino acids. CDR1 and CDR2 from the germline V gene are DFQATT and SNEGSKA (reference sequence). The V gene end was trimmed by 3 bases and the J gene end by 2 bases; junction bases not matched to a gene: 0. In DNA form, the CDR3 reads TGCAGTGCTAGGACAGGGGGCAATCAGCCCCAGCATTTT. As protein: CSARTGGNQPQHF.

This clonotype was observed a handful of times. This chain joins TRBV20-1 and TRBJ1-2; unclear D gene. The CDR3 is 12 amino acids. With 0 bases removed from V and 4 bases from J, the gap between germline ends came to 6 bases. In germline, CDR1 is DFQATT, CDR2 SNEGSKA (reference sequence). The CDR3 bases are TGCAGTGCTAGAGAGGATTCCTATGGCTACACCTTC. Its translation is CSAREDSYGYTF.

This clonotype has only a few counts. The CDR3 reads CSAKGPAGYEQYF. The CDR3 DNA is TGCAGTGCCAAAGGACCCGCAGGGTACGAGCAGTACTTC. J is TRBJ2-7 and V is TRBV20-1, with D possibly TRBD1 on 5 matching bases. The CDR3 totals 13 residues. The ends were cut back, 6 bases at V and 4 bases at J, with 16 bases in the middle. Looked up from germline, CDR1 is DFQATT and CDR2 is SNEGSKA (reference sequence).

In this sample, this clonotype is large (0.1 to 1%). J is TRBJ2-2 and V is TRBV7-9, with TRBD2 identical over 8 bases. Per the germline V gene, CDR1 is SEHNR and CDR2 is FQNEAQ (reference sequence). The V segment lost 4 bases and the J segment 4 bases; nucleotides outside the gene matches: 8. The CDR3 is made up of 16 amino acids. The CDR3 coding sequence is TGTGCCAGCAGCTCGAGTCTCGGGGGGGCCACCGGGGAGCTGTTTTTT. Its protein is CASSSSLGGATGELFF.

This clonotype was detected many times. The rearrangement joins TRBV12-3 or TRBV12-4 to TRBJ1-2; D not certain. This CDR3 spans 14 amino acids. Trimming stripped 8 bases from V and 4 bases from J, with 17 bases between. Here the CDR3 DNA reads TGTGCCAGCGACGGACGCAGTGTGCCCTATGGCTACACCTTC. This translates into CASDGRSVPYGYTF.

This sequence joins TRBV30 and TRBJ2-1; TRBD2 might be the D (6 bases). The V end lost 3 bases, the J end lost 6 bases, and 15 bases lay between the germline ends. CDR1 and CDR2 from the germline V gene are GTSNPN and SVGIG (reference sequence). The CDR3 has 14 amino acids. The CDR3 loop reads CAWRVPGGINEQFF. CDR3 in DNA: TGTGCCTGGAGGGTCCCCGGGGGAATCAATGAGCAGTTCTTC.

This chain uses TRBV7-2 with TRBJ1-5; a possible D gene is TRBD1 (6 bases). CDR3 length equals 14 residues. Trimming left V 2 bases short and J 4 bases short, with 9 bases between. Germline CDR1 is SGHTA and CDR2 is FQGNSA. CDR3 sequence reads: CASSLFQGNQPQHF. The CDR3 DNA follows: TGTGCCAGCAGCTTATTCCAGGGGAATCAGCCCCAGCATTTT.

V and J are TRBV6-5 and TRBJ1-6; D is undetermined. Trimming removed 5 bases from V and 7 bases from J, with 15 bases in between. CDR3 length equals 15 residues. Germline lookup yields CDR1 MNHEY and CDR2 SVGAGI. CDR3 protein: CASSPILGGNSPLHF. CDR3 DNA: TGTGCCAGCAGTCCCATCCTCGGTGGAAATTCACCCCTCCACTTT.

This clonotype was observed a few times. The chain is built from TRBV10-1 and TRBJ1-2; D remains ambiguous. Germline lookup yields CDR1 WNHNN and CDR2 SYGVQD (reference sequence). The CDR3 consists of 13 residues. V shed 0 bases and J shed 7 bases, with 9 bases lying between them. In DNA, the CDR3 is TGCGCCAGCAGTGAGTCGGCAGGTTTTGGCTACACCTTC. It codes for CASSESAGFGYTF.

CDR3 sequence reads: CSAHGRDYEQYF. For the CDR3, the DNA is TGCAGTGCCCACGGGAGGGACTACGAGCAGTACTTC. The chain employs TRBV20-1 and TRBJ2-7, with TRBD2 matching 8 bases. The CDR3 runs 12 residues. The V segment lost 6 bases and the J segment 3 bases; nucleotides outside the gene matches: 4. CDR1 DFQATT and CDR2 SNEGSKA come from the germline V gene (reference sequence).

This chain joins TRBV11-2 and TRBJ2-3; maybe TRBD2 (6 bases). CDR3 length: 15 amino acids. Germline-derived CDR1 and CDR2 are SGHAT and FQNNGV. V dropped 4 bases and J dropped 13 bases, with 24 bases sitting between them. The CDR3 loop reads CASSSTLAAGLMEYF. The CDR3 DNA sequence: TGTGCCAGCAGCTCGACCTTAGCGGCAGGACTTATGGAGTATTTT.

This clonotype showed up many times. The rearrangement joins TRBV6-6 to TRBJ2-5, with D tentatively TRBD1 (7 bases). Germline V gene data show CDR1 as MNHNY and CDR2 as SVGAGI (reference sequence). V lost 4 bases, J lost 3 bases, and 15 bases lay in between. This CDR3 comprises 15 residues. The CDR3 DNA follows: TGTGCCAGCAGTTCCCGACAGGGAGGCGAAGAGACCCAGTACTTC. Translating it yields CASSSRQGGEETQYF.